The 10 T cell receptor beta chains presented below share a single source sample, sequenced in a study of T cell responses to AZD1222 COVID-19 vaccine. TCRdb keeps only in-frame clones here, not all; method: immunoSEQ multiplex PCR. The data show 98,000 or so clones, roughly nine tenths seen once. The sequencing here drew on peripheral blood, taken on day 0 of MenACWY control vaccination. The receptors shown here come from an adult in good health.

The V and J genes are TRBV28 and TRBJ2-1; 13 bases are shared with TRBD2. The CDR3 length is 17 residues. With 4 bases clipped from V and 2 bases from J, the junction kept 5 bases outside the gene matches. Germline V gives CDR1 MDHEN, CDR2 SYDVKM. Here the CDR3 DNA reads TGTGCCAGCAGTTCGACTAGCGGGGGGTCAACCTACAATGAGCAGTTCTTC. Translated: CASSSTSGGSTYNEQFF.

The rearrangement uses TRBV30 and TRBJ1-1, with D perhaps matching TRBD1 (6 bases). The V and J ends lost 2 bases and 0 bases respectively, with 16 bases between them. Germline lookup yields CDR1 GTSNPN and CDR2 SVGIG (reference sequence). The CDR3 is 16 amino acids. CDR3 in DNA: TGTGCCTGGAGTACTCAAGGGGGGTTCATGAACACTGAAGCTTTCTTT. Protein product: CAWSTQGGFMNTEAFF.

The V and J genes are TRBV19 and TRBJ1-1; D remains ambiguous. Looked up from germline, CDR1 is LNHDA and CDR2 is SQIVND (reference sequence). The CDR3 extends over 14 amino acids. The V end lost 2 bases, the J end lost 1 base, and 8 bases lay between the germline ends. The CDR3 sequence is CASSISPANTEAFF. The CDR3 nucleotides are TGTGCCAGTAGTATATCCCCAGCGAACACTGAAGCTTTCTTT.

The chain has TRBV7-2 and TRBJ1-2, with 8 bases that match TRBD1. The junction had 6 bases not matched to a gene; V was cut back by 2 bases and J by 4 bases. This CDR3 is 15 amino acids long. The germline gives CDR1 SGHTA, CDR2 FQGNSA. The CDR3 bases are TGTGCCAGCAGCTTATTCGGACAGGGAACCTATGGCTACACCTTC. It translates to CASSLFGQGTYGYTF.

This rearrangement joins TRBV6-1 to TRBJ1-1; 7 bases fit TRBD1. CDR1 MNHNS and CDR2 SASEGT come from the germline V gene. With 1 base clipped from V and 5 bases from J, the junction kept 10 bases outside the gene matches. This CDR3 has 16 amino acids. This CDR3 reads CASSEGDSRGDTEAFF. The DNA of the CDR3 is TGTGCCAGCAGTGAAGGGGACAGTCGGGGGGATACTGAAGCTTTCTTT.

The genes are TRBV7-9 and TRBJ1-5; D is possibly TRBD1 (6 bases). The CDR3 sequence is 14 residues long. Trimming took off 4 bases at V and 3 bases at J, with 10 bases between the two ends. Per the germline V gene, CDR1 is SEHNR and CDR2 is FQNEAQ (reference sequence). The CDR3 region is CASSSRDNNQPQHF. DNA of the CDR3: TGTGCCAGCAGCTCCCGGGACAACAATCAGCCCCAGCATTTT. Full variable domain (remainder filled in from reference TRBV7-9 and TRBJ1-5): DTGVSQNPRHKITKRGQNVTFRCDPISEHNRLYWYRQTLGQGPEFLTYFQNEAQLEKSRLLSDRFSAERPKGSFSTLEIQRTEQGDSAMYLCASSSRDNNQPQHFGDGTRLSIL.

V and J are TRBV2 and TRBJ2-2; no definite D call. The CDR3 consists of 14 residues. Germline V gene data show CDR1 as SNHLY and CDR2 as FYNNEI. Trimming left V 4 bases short and J 4 bases short, with 10 bases between. The CDR3 region has the DNA TGTGCCAGCAGTGGCATAGGCGGCACCGGGGAGCTGTTTTTT. Translation: CASSGIGGTGELFF.

This chain connects TRBV7-2 to TRBJ2-1; tentative D call: TRBD2 (5 bases). V lost 2 bases to trimming and J lost 9 bases, with 11 bases between them. This CDR3 spans 13 amino acids. The germline V gene encodes CDR1 SGHTA and CDR2 FQGNSA. CDR3 DNA sequence: TGTGCCAGCAGCTTAACATCGGAGGTTGAGCAGTTCTTC. Translation: CASSLTSEVEQFF. Variable domain in full (rest from reference TRBV7-2 and TRBJ2-1): GAGVSQSPSNKVTEKGKDVELRCDPISGHTALYWYRQSLGQGLEFLIYFQGNSAPDKSGLPSDRFSAERTGGSVSTLTIQRTQQEDSAVYLCASSLTSEVEQFFGPGTRLTVL.

V usage is TRBV7-9 and J usage is TRBJ2-7; 9 bases line up with TRBD1. From germline, CDR1 is SEHNR and CDR2 FQNEAQ (reference sequence). V was clipped by 0 bases and J by 4 bases; unmatched bases: 1. This CDR3 is 14 amino acids long. The CDR3 spells CASSLAGTGYEQYF. The CDR3 nucleotides read TGTGCCAGCAGCTTAGCTGGGACAGGGTACGAGCAGTACTTC.

The rearrangement links TRBV19 to TRBJ2-7, with 9 nucleotides matching TRBD1. This CDR3 has 14 residues. V gave up 9 bases and J gave up 6 bases; unmatched junction bases: 12. From germline, CDR1 is LNHDA and CDR2 SQIVND (reference sequence). CDR3 coding DNA: TGTGCCAGCTCCCCCAGGACAGGGGTGCGCGAGCAGTACTTC. Translating it yields CASSPRTGVREQYF.